These 32 T cell receptor beta chains were all obtained from the same sample, sequenced in a study of technical replicates of blood from several donors. The method was immunoSEQ multiplex PCR; TCRdb's version includes in-frame clones alone and lacks a portion of them. The repertoire consists of some 80,000 clones, with more than 85% occurring once and the leading ten covering about 0.37%. The source material was T cells isolated from PBMCs. The receptors come from a human donor in good health.

CDR3 sequence: CASSLHSNQPQHF. In DNA, the CDR3 is TGTGCCAGCAGTTTACACAGTAACCAGCCCCAGCATTTT. The rearrangement links TRBV27 to TRBJ1-5, with unresolved D. The V gene lost 2 bases and the J gene lost 7 bases, with 9 bases spanning the gap. This CDR3 is 13 amino acids long. CDR1 MNHEY and CDR2 SMNVEV come from the germline V gene (reference sequence).

This chain uses TRBV11-2 with TRBJ1-2; TRBD1 matches 8 bases. The CDR3 is made up of 12 amino acids. Germline V gives CDR1 SGHAT, CDR2 FQNNGV. The junction had 4 bases not matched to a gene; V was cut back by 5 bases and J by 8 bases. The DNA for the CDR3 is TGTGCCAGCAGCCGGACAGGGAACGGCTACACCTTC. This sequence encodes CASSRTGNGYTF.

This clone showed up just a few times. This chain links TRBV4-1 with TRBJ1-1, with 10 bases matching TRBD1. Germline CDR1 MGHRA, CDR2 YSYEKL. This CDR3 is 15 amino acids long. Trimming took 4 bases from V and 1 from J; bases not matched to a gene: 3. CDR3 sequence reads: CASSRTGGGNTEAFF. The CDR3, as DNA: TGCGCCAGCAGCCGGACAGGGGGAGGGAACACTGAAGCTTTCTTT.

The chain uses TRBV27 and TRBJ2-3; a weak D match, TRBD1 (5 bases). Germline loops: CDR1 MNHEY, CDR2 SMNVEV (reference sequence). The CDR3 loop spans 15 amino acids. V was pared by 4 bases and J by 2 bases, with 13 bases between. CDR3 region: CASSYQGHPTDTQYF. As DNA, the CDR3 is TGTGCCAGCAGTTATCAAGGACACCCCACAGATACGCAGTATTTT.

The rearrangement uses TRBV9 and TRBJ2-5, with TRBD1 matching 7 bases. With V trimmed by 0 bases and J by 0 bases, 2 bases remained unmatched. The germline V gene encodes CDR1 SGDLS and CDR2 YYNGEE. CDR3 length equals 15 residues. CDR3 sequence reads: CASSVDRGHQETQYF. The DNA of the CDR3 is TGTGCCAGCAGCGTAGACAGGGGCCACCAAGAGACCCAGTACTTC.

This rearrangement joins TRBV29-1 to TRBJ1-1, with 7 nucleotides matching TRBD1. Looked up from germline, CDR1 is SQVTM and CDR2 is ANQGSEA. The CDR3 has 16 amino acids. V lost 5 bases and J lost 0; bases outside the gene matches: 12. CDR3 region: CSVMHPRDSVNTEAFF. The CDR3 nucleotides are TGCAGCGTTATGCACCCCCGGGACAGCGTGAACACTGAAGCTTTCTTT.

The CDR3 region is CASSLSPGNTGELFF. CDR3 sequence (DNA): TGTGCCAGCAGCTTATCGCCGGGGAACACCGGGGAGCTGTTTTTT. The chain recombines TRBV11-3 with TRBJ2-2; D is unclear. CDR3 length equals 15 residues. The germline V and J ends were trimmed by 2 bases and 1 base, with 8 bases remaining between them. Germline-derived CDR1 and CDR2 are SGHNT and YENEEA.

The chain carries TRBV7-2 and TRBJ2-7; the D gene is possibly TRBD2 (6 bases). CDR1 is SGHTA, CDR2 FQGNSA, per germline. The V end was cut by 3 bases, the J end by 7 bases, with 10 bases between. The length of the CDR3 is 12 residues. The CDR3 loop reads CASSFSGREQYF. The CDR3, as DNA: TGTGCCAGCAGCTTCTCAGGGAGGGAGCAGTACTTC.

This clone appeared a single time. The chain has TRBV7-9 and TRBJ2-7, with TRBD2 matching 11 bases. CDR1 SEHNR and CDR2 FQNEAQ come from the germline V gene (reference sequence). This CDR3 contains 14 residues. After removal of 5 bases from V and 2 bases from J, the junction contained 2 bases not matched to a gene. The CDR3 sequence is CASSVTSGTYEQYF. DNA for the CDR3: TGTGCCAGCAGCGTGACTAGCGGGACCTACGAGCAGTACTTC. The full variable domain, with the rest looked up from reference TRBV7-9 and TRBJ2-7, is DTGVSQNPRHKITKRGQNVTFRCDPISEHNRLYWYRQTLGQGPEFLTYFQNEAQLEKSRLLSDRFSAERPKGSFSTLEIQRTEQGDSAMYLCASSVTSGTYEQYFGPGTRLTVT.

This clone showed up just once. This chain joins TRBV5-1 and TRBJ1-5; possible D gene TRBD1, 6 bases. Trimming removed 2 bases from V and 8 bases from J, with 14 bases in between. This CDR3 region has 14 residues. Germline V lookup: CDR1 SGHRS, CDR2 YFSETQ. This CDR3 reads CASSFAGAPEPQHF. CDR3 DNA sequence: TGCGCCAGCAGCTTCGCAGGGGCGCCAGAGCCCCAGCATTTT.

The chain combines TRBV5-6 with TRBJ2-7, with 8 bases matching TRBD1. The junction had 5 bases not matched to a gene; V was cut back by 3 bases and J by 3 bases. The CDR3 covers 14 residues. Per germline, CDR1 SGHDT and CDR2 YYEEEE. CDR3 in amino acids: CASSWDRMLYEQYF. DNA for the CDR3: TGTGCCAGCAGCTGGGACAGGATGCTCTACGAGCAGTACTTC.

The chain combines TRBV14 with TRBJ2-1; a possible D gene is TRBD1 (6 bases). Germline CDR1 is SGHDN and CDR2 is FVKESK. CDR3 length equals 12 residues. V lost 8 bases and J 8 bases, leaving 13 bases between the germline ends. CDR3: CASWTVRHEQFF. CDR3 in DNA: TGTGCCAGCTGGACAGTTCGGCATGAGCAGTTCTTC. Drawing the rest from reference TRBV14 and TRBJ2-1, the complete variable domain is EAGVTQFPSHSVIEKGQTVTLRCDPISGHDNLYWYRRVMGKEIKFLLHFVKESKQDESGMPNNRFLAERTGGTYSTLKVQPAELEDSGVYFCASWTVRHEQFFGPGTRLTVL.

This rearrangement joins TRBV5-6 to TRBJ1-2, with D possibly being TRBD1 (5 bases). CDR1 is SGHDT, CDR2 YYEEEE, per germline. The CDR3 runs 15 residues. Trimming left V 4 bases short and J 4 bases short, with 17 bases between. CDR3 protein: CASSARLDSSYGYTF. CDR3 DNA sequence: TGTGCCAGCAGCGCCCGTCTCGACAGTAGCTATGGCTACACCTTC. The variable domain in full, completed from reference TRBV5-6 and TRBJ1-2, reads DAGVTQSPTHLIKTRGQQVTLRCSPKSGHDTVSWYQQALGQGPQFIFQYYEEEERQRGNFPDRFSGHQFPNYSSELNVNALLLGDSALYLCASSARLDSSYGYTFGSGTRLTVV.

The chain recombines TRBV30 with TRBJ1-4, with D unresolved. Trimming stripped 0 bases from V and 6 bases from J, with 11 bases between. CDR3 length: 14 residues. CDR1 and CDR2 (germline): GTSNPN, SVGIG (reference sequence). DNA of the CDR3: TGTGCCTGGAGTGTGGTCAGTTATTATGAAAAACTGTTTTTT. It is translated as CAWSVVSYYEKLFF.

V is TRBV7-2 and J is TRBJ2-6; TRBD1 matches at 8 bases. The CDR3 totals 14 residues. V shed 6 bases and J 13 bases; nucleotides not matched to a gene: 11. Germline V CDR1 and CDR2: SGHTA, FQGNSA. CDR3 coding DNA: TGTGCCAGCAGTCCACGGGACAGGCCTCGGGTCCTGACTTTC. Amino acid sequence: CASSPRDRPRVLTF.

This sequence joins TRBV10-1 and TRBJ1-5, with 8 bases lining up with TRBD1. V was clipped by 11 bases and J by 7 bases; unmatched bases: 7. The CDR3 length is 12 residues. The germline V gene has CDR1 WNHNN and CDR2 SYGVQD (reference sequence). The chain's CDR3 is CAAWTGYQPQHF. CDR3 in DNA: TGCGCCGCTTGGACAGGGTACCAGCCCCAGCATTTT.

This chain joins TRBV5-4 and TRBJ2-3, with 8 bases fitting TRBD2. After removal of 7 bases from V and 2 bases from J, the junction contained 9 bases not matched to a gene. From germline, CDR1 is SGHNT and CDR2 YYREEE (reference sequence). The length of the CDR3 is 15 residues. The CDR3 DNA is TGTGCCAGCGGGTCCCGGGGGGGCCACACAGATACGCAGTATTTT. It codes for CASGSRGGHTDTQYF.

V gene TRBV29-1 combines with J gene TRBJ2-7; 7 nucleotides align to TRBD1. Looked up from germline, CDR1 is SQVTM and CDR2 is ANQGSEA. The V gene end was trimmed by 6 bases and the J gene end by 3 bases; junction bases not matched to a gene: 8. The CDR3 contains 13 residues. The CDR3 DNA reads TGCAGCGTCCTGCCGGGACAGAGCTACGAGCAGTACTTC. Its protein product is CSVLPGQSYEQYF.

The chain has TRBV28 and TRBJ1-2, with a weak D call TRBD1 (5 bases). Germline V CDR1 and CDR2: MDHEN, SYDVKM. Trimming stripped 2 bases from V and 3 bases from J, with 19 bases between. This CDR3 spans 17 amino acids. The CDR3 nucleotides are TGTGCCAGCAGTTTACATCGCTCGGCGGGGGAAGACTATGGCTACACCTTC. It is translated as CASSLHRSAGEDYGYTF.

The CDR3 protein is CASSFPGGDQETQYF. The CDR3 DNA reads as TGTGCCAGCAGCTTCCCAGGGGGAGACCAAGAGACCCAGTACTTC. The chain recombines TRBV5-6 with TRBJ2-5, with 7 bases lining up with TRBD1. The CDR3 runs to 15 residues. The V and J ends lost 2 bases and 0 bases, in that order; junction bases with no gene match: 4. Germline loops: CDR1 SGHDT, CDR2 YYEEEE. Drawing the rest from reference TRBV5-6 and TRBJ2-5, the complete variable domain is DAGVTQSPTHLIKTRGQQVTLRCSPKSGHDTVSWYQQALGQGPQFIFQYYEEEERQRGNFPDRFSGHQFPNYSSELNVNALLLGDSALYLCASSFPGGDQETQYFGPGTRLLVL.

The chain joins TRBV19 to TRBJ2-3; 9 bases line up with TRBD2. The CDR3 is 15 residues long. With 5 bases clipped from V and 3 bases from J, the junction kept 6 bases outside the gene matches. Germline values: CDR1 LNHDA, CDR2 SQIVND (reference sequence). CDR3 sequence (DNA): TGTGCCAGTAGTCTGCGACTAGCGGCTACAGATACGCAGTATTTT. It is translated as CASSLRLAATDTQYF.

Here the CDR3 reads CASSGTGLYEQYF. CDR3 DNA: TGTGCCAGCAGTGGGACAGGGTTGTACGAGCAGTACTTC. The chain employs TRBV27 and TRBJ2-7, with TRBD1 matching 9 bases. Germline V gives CDR1 MNHEY, CDR2 SMNVEV (reference sequence). The CDR3 spans 13 residues. With V trimmed by 5 bases and J by 4 bases, 3 bases remained unmatched.

The V gene is TRBV19, the J gene TRBJ2-5; 10 bases map to TRBD1. The CDR3 length is 15 residues. CDR1 and CDR2 from the germline V gene are LNHDA and SQIVND (reference sequence). The J segment lost 5 bases and the V segment lost 4 bases, leaving 7 bases of the junction unmatched. CDR3 sequence: CASSTGQGVWETQYF. The CDR3 region has the DNA TGTGCCAGTAGTACCGGACAGGGGGTATGGGAGACCCAGTACTTC.

V is TRBV11-2 and J is TRBJ2-1; 9 bases agree with TRBD2. Germline V CDR1 and CDR2: SGHAT, FQNNGV. Losses at the gene ends were 5 bases for V and 7 bases for J; bases not matched to a gene: 12. The CDR3 spans 16 residues. The CDR3 sequence is CASSPNPGLAINEQFF. The CDR3 DNA follows: TGTGCCAGCAGCCCAAACCCGGGACTAGCTATAAATGAGCAGTTCTTC.

The chain recombines TRBV7-9 with TRBJ2-7; the D gene is possibly TRBD2 (6 bases). The V gene's germline CDR1 is SEHNR and CDR2 FQNEAQ (reference sequence). The CDR3 spans 13 residues. Between the trimmed V and J ends, which lost 5 bases and 3 bases, there was a span of 11 bases. The DNA for the CDR3 is TGTGCCAGCAGCCCCCGGCGGGGCTACGAGCAGTACTTC. This encodes CASSPRRGYEQYF.

Only a few counts were recorded for this clone. J is TRBJ2-5 and V is TRBV7-8; 12 bases map to TRBD2. This CDR3 region has 16 residues. CDR1 SGHVS and CDR2 FQNEAQ come from the germline V gene. Germline trimming cut 5 bases from V and 1 base from J; bases unmatched to any gene: 5. The DNA for the CDR3 is TGTGCCAGCAGCCAGACTAGCGGGAGTCCCCAAGAGACCCAGTACTTC. It yields the protein CASSQTSGSPQETQYF.

The gene calls are TRBV27 and TRBJ2-3; 11 bases map to TRBD2. This CDR3 spans 18 amino acids. Germline CDR1 reads MNHEY; CDR2 reads SMNVEV (reference sequence). With V trimmed by 5 bases and J by 0 bases, 10 bases remained unmatched. The CDR3, as DNA: TGTGCCAGCAGTGGCATAGCGGGAGGGCTTGGGAGCACAGATACGCAGTATTTT. Its protein is CASSGIAGGLGSTDTQYF.

The chain combines TRBV30 with TRBJ2-7; D remains unclear. This CDR3 spans 12 amino acids. V was shortened by 0 bases and J by 1 base, with 4 bases between the two germline ends. CDR1 is GTSNPN and CDR2 is SVGIG in the germline V gene (reference sequence). In nucleotides, the CDR3 is TGTGCCTGGAGTGTACTTTCCTACGAGCAGTACTTC. It is translated as CAWSVLSYEQYF.

V and J are TRBV7-6 and TRBJ1-1, with D tentatively TRBD1 (5 bases). This CDR3 comprises 13 residues. Trimming left V 7 bases short and J 10 bases short, with 19 bases between. Germline CDR1 and CDR2: SGHVS and FNYEAQ. Here the CDR3 DNA reads TGTGCCAGCACGGTTGGTCCGGGGGATTCAGCTTTCTTT. This translates into CASTVGPGDSAFF.

The V gene is TRBV2, the J gene TRBJ1-1; D may be TRBD1 (5 bases). This CDR3 is 16 amino acids long. Trimming cost V 6 bases and J 1 base, with 18 bases left between them. CDR1 and CDR2 (germline): SNHLY, FYNNEI. The DNA for the CDR3 is TGTGCCAGCAGCGCGGGACTCCGGGGGGGGAACACTGAAGCTTTCTTT. Its protein is CASSAGLRGGNTEAFF.

CDR3 DNA sequence: TGTGCCAGCAGTCCTCGACAGCCCTACGAGCAGTACTTC. Amino acids: CASSPRQPYEQYF. V usage is TRBV6-1 and J usage is TRBJ2-7, with D possibly matching TRBD1 (5 bases). Germline loops: CDR1 MNHNS, CDR2 SASEGT. The CDR3 is 13 amino acids. The V end lost 5 bases, the J end lost 2 bases, and 10 bases lay between the germline ends.

V usage is TRBV4-2 and J usage is TRBJ2-3; TRBD2 is a possible D gene (6 bases). CDR3 length: 16 amino acids. Deletions cut 0 bases from V and 4 bases from J, with 14 bases between. Germline V gives CDR1 LGHNA, CDR2 YNFKEQ. The CDR3: CASSQDLPGVSDTQYF. DNA of the CDR3: TGTGCCAGCAGCCAAGATCTACCGGGAGTGTCAGATACGCAGTATTTT.